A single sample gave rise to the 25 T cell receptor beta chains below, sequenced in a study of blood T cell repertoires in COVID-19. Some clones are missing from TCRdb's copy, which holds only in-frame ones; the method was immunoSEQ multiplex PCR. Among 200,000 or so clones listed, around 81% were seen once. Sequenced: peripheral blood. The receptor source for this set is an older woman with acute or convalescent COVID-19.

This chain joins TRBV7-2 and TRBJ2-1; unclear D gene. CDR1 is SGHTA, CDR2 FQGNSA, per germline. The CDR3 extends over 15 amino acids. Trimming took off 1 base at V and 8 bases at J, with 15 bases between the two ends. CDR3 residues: CASSLGTHPRHEQFF. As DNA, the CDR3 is TGTGCCAGCAGCTTAGGTACTCACCCCCGCCATGAGCAGTTCTTC.

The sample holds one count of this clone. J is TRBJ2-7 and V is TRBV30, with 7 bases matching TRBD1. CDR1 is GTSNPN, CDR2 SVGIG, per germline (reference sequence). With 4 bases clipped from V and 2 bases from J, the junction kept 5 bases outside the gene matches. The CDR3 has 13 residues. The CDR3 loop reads CAWKGAATYEQYF. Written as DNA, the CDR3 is TGTGCCTGGAAGGGGGCTGCGACCTACGAGCAGTACTTC.

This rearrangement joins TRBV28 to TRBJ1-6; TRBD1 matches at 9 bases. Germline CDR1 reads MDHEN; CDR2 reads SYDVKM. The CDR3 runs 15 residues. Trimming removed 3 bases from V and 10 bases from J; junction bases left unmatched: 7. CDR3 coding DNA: TGTGCCAGCAGTTTGGGACAGGGCGCGGGGTCACCCCTCCACTTT. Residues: CASSLGQGAGSPLHF.

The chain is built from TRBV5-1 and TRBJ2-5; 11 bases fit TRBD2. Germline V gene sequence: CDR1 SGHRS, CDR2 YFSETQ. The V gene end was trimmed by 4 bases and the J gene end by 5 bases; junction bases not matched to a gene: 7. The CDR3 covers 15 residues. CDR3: CASSIAGGNWETQYF. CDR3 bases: TGCGCCAGCAGCATAGCGGGGGGGAATTGGGAGACCCAGTACTTC.

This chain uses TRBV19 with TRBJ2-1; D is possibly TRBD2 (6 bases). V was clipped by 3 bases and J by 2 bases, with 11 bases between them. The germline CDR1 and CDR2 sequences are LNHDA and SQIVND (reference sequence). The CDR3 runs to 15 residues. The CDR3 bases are TGTGCCAGTAGTATGGGGGGAAAACCCTACAATGAGCAGTTCTTC. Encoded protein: CASSMGGKPYNEQFF. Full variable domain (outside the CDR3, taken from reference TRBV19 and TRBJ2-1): DGGITQSPKYLFRKEGQNVTLSCEQNLNHDAMYWYRQDPGQGLRLIYYSQIVNDFQKGDIAEGYSVSREKKESFPLTVTSAQKNPTAFYLCASSMGGKPYNEQFFGPGTRLTVL.

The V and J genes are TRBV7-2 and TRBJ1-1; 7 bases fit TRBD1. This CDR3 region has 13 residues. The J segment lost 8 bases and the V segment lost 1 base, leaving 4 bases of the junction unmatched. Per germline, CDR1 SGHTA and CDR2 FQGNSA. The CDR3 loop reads CASSLDRGQEAFF. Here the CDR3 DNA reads TGTGCCAGCAGCTTAGATCGGGGACAGGAAGCTTTCTTT.

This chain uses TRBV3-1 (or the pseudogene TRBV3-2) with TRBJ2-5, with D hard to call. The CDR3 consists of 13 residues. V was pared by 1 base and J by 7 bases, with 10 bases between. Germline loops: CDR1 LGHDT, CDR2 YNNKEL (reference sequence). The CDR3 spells CASSQGPTGTQYF. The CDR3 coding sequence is TGTGCCAGCAGCCAAGGTCCCACGGGGACCCAGTACTTC.

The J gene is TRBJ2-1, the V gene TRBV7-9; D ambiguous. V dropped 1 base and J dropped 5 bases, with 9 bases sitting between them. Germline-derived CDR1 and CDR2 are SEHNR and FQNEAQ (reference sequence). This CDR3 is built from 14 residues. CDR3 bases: TGTGCCAGCAGCTTAGGTAGCTCAAACAATGAGCAGTTCTTC. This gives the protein CASSLGSSNNEQFF.

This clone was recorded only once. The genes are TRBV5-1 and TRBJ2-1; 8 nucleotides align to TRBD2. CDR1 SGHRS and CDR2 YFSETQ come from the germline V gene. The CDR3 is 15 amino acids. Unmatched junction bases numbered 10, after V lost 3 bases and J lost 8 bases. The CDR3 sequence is CASSSGGALYDEQFF. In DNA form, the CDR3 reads TGCGCCAGCAGCTCCGGGGGGGCCTTGTACGATGAGCAGTTCTTC.

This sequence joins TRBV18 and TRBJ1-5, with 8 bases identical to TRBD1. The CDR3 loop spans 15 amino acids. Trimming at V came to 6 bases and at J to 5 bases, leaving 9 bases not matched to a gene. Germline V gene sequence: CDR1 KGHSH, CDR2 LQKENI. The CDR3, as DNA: TGTGCCAGCTCTTCCCAGGGGGCAAGCTATCAGCCCCAGCATTTT. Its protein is CASSSQGASYQPQHF.

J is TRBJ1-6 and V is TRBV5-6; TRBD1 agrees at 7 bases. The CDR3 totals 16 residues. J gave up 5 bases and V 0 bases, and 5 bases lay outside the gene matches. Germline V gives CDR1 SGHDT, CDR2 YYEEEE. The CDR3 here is CASSLGPGQNNSPLHF. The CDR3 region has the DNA TGTGCCAGCAGCTTGGGCCCGGGACAGAATAATTCACCCCTCCACTTT.

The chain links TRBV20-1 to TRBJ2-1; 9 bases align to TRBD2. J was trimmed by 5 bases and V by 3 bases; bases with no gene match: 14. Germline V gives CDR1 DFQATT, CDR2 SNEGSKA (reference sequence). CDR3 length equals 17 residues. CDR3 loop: CSASRGVAGAVNNEQFF. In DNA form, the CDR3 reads TGCAGTGCTAGTAGGGGAGTAGCGGGGGCGGTAAACAATGAGCAGTTCTTC.

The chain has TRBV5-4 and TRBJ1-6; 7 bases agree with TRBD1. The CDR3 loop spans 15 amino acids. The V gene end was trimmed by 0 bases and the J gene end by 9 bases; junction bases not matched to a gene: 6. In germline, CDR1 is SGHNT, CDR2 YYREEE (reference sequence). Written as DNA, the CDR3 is TGTGCCAGCAGCTTGGCGGGACAGTTGGGTTCACCCCTCCACTTT. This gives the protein CASSLAGQLGSPLHF.

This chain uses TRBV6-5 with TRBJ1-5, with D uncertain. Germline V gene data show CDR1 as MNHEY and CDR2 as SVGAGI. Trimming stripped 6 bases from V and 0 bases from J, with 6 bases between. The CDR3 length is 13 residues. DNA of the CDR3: TGTGCCAGCAGCGTAAATAGCAATCAGCCCCAGCATTTT. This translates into CASSVNSNQPQHF.

The CDR3 loop reads CASSLEKSGSPLHF. For the CDR3, the DNA is TGCGCCAGCAGCTTGGAGAAGAGCGGTTCACCCCTCCACTTT. This chain links TRBV5-1 with TRBJ1-6, with D unresolved. V was trimmed by 0 bases and J by 9 bases, leaving 10 bases between them. The CDR3 length is 14 residues. Germline V gene lookup returns CDR1 SGHRS and CDR2 YFSETQ.

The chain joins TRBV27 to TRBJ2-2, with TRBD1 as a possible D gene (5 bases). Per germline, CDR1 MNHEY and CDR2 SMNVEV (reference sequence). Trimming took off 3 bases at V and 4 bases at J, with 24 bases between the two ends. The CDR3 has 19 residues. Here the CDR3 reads CASSFRFVVDRLSTGELFF. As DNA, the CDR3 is TGTGCCAGCAGTTTTCGGTTCGTCGTAGACAGACTGAGCACCGGGGAGCTGTTTTTT.

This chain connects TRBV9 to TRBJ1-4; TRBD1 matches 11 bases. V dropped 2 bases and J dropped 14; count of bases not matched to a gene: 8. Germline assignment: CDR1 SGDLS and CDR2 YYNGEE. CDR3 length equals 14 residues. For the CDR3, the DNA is TGTGCCAGCAGCGTCCGGGACAGGGGGGGTAAGCTGTTTTTT. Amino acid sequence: CASSVRDRGGKLFF.

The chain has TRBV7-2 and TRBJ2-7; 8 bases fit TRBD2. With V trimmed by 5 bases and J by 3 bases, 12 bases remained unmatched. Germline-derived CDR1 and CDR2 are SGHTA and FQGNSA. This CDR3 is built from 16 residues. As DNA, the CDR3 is TGTGCCAGCAGCCTAGGCGGGCCTAGCGGGCTCTACGAGCAGTACTTC. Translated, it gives CASSLGGPSGLYEQYF.

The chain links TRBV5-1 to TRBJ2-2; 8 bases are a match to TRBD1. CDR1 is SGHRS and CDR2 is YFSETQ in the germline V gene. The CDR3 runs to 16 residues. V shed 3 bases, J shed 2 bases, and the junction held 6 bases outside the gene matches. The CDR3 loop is CASSYEGQANTGELFF. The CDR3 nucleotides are TGCGCCAGCAGCTACGAGGGACAGGCTAACACCGGGGAGCTGTTTTTT.

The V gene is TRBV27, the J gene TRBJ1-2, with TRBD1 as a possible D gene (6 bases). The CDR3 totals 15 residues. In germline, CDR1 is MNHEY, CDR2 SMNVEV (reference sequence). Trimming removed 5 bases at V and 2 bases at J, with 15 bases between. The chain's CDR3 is CASSLSTGANYGYTF. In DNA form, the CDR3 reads TGTGCCAGCAGTCTTTCGACAGGAGCCAACTATGGCTACACCTTC.

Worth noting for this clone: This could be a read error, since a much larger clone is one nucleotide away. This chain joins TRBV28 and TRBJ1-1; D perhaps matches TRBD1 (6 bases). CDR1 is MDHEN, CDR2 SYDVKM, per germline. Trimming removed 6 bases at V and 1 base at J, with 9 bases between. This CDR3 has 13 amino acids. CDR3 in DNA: TGTGCCAGCAGCTCGACAGGGAACACTGAAGCTTTCTTT. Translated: CASSSTGNTEAFF.

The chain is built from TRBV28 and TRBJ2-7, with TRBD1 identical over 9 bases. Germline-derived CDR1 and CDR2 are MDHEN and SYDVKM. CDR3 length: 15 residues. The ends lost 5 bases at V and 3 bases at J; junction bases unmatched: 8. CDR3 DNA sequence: TGTGCCAGCAGTAAGCCCGGGACAGGGAACTACGAGCAGTACTTC. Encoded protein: CASSKPGTGNYEQYF.

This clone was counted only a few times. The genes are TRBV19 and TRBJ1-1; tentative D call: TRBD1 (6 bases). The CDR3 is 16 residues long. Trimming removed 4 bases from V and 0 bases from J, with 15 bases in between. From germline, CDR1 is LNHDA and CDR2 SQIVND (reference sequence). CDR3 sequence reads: CASSTRTGTMNTEAFF. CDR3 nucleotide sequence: TGTGCCAGTAGTACGAGAACAGGGACCATGAACACTGAAGCTTTCTTT.

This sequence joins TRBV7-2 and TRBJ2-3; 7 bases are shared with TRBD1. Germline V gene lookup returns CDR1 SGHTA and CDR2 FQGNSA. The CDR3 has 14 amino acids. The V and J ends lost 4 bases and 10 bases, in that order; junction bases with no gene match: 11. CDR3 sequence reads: CASSSDRVNRAQYF. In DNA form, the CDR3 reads TGTGCCAGCAGCTCCGACAGGGTAAATAGGGCGCAGTATTTT.

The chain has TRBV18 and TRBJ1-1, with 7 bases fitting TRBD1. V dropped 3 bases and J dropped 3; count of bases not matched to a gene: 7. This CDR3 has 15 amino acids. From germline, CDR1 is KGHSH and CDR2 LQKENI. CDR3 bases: TGTGCCAGCTCACCTCGAAGCAGGGGGGACACTGAAGCTTTCTTT. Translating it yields CASSPRSRGDTEAFF.